A single sample gave rise to the 17 T cell receptor beta chains below, sequenced in a study of esophageal squamous cell carcinoma under preoperative chemotherapy. Time point described: after preoperative PTX-NDP chemotherapy. TCRdb re-called the PCR reads with MiXCR, one entry per CDR3 protein. The table lists about 9,300 distinct CDR3 sequences, about 52% of them singletons. Specimen collection occurred from a patient given preoperative chemotherapy. These receptor sequences come from a human donor with esophageal squamous cell carcinoma. The donor label of this sample is uncertain.

Concerning this clonotype: An end of the junction does not agree with germline; a read error may underlie this. This chain uses TRBV6-1 with TRBJ2-5; 8 bases fit TRBD2. Germline V gene sequence: CDR1 MNHNS, CDR2 SASEGT. CDR3 length equals 16 residues. The CDR3 here is CASTGLGGLVQDTQYF. CDR3 DNA: TGTGCTAGCACGGGACTAGGGGGACTGGTCCAAGATACGCAGTACTTC.

The chain has TRBV7-2 and TRBJ2-3, with D perhaps TRBD1 or TRBD2 (5 bases each). The DNA end favors TRBJ2-7, so the J call may be wrong. The CDR3 sequence is 16 residues long. CDR1 and CDR2 from the germline V gene are SGHTA and FQGNSA. CDR3 sequence (DNA): TGTGCCAGCAGGGTAACTGGGGGACCTGACAAAGATACGCAGTACTTC. Translated, it gives CASRVTGGPDKDTQYF.

This clonotype showed up many times. The chain is built from TRBV4-1 and TRBJ2-1; TRBD1 might be the D (5 bases). The CDR3 contains 14 residues. Trimming took 0 bases from V and 10 from J, leaving 13 bases between them. Germline V gene sequence: CDR1 MGHRA, CDR2 YSYEKL. The CDR3 DNA follows: TGCGCCAGCAGCCAAGAGGCCAGGGCCTACGAGCAGTTCTTC. Residues: CASSQEARAYEQFF.

By sample fraction, this clonotype is medium-sized (0.01 to 0.1%). This chain uses TRBV6-5 with TRBJ2-3, with D possibly TRBD1 on 5 matching bases. V dropped 4 bases and J dropped 2 bases, with 28 bases sitting between them. CDR1 and CDR2 (germline): MNHEY, SVGAGI. The CDR3 has 20 residues. For the CDR3, the DNA is TGTGCCAGCAGTTCCCTCCAGGGTGTGCTGTCTTTACCTGACACAGATACGCAGTATTTT. This encodes CASSSLQGVLSLPDTDTQYF.

The chain couples TRBV6-1 to TRBJ2-3, with 7 positions matching TRBD2. The last part of the DNA fits TRBJ2-7 better; the J call may be wrong. This CDR3 has 15 amino acids. Germline V CDR1 and CDR2: MNHNS, SASEGT. CDR3 sequence: CASKRGGSNKDTQYF. DNA for the CDR3: TGTGCCAGCAAACGGGGCGGGAGCAACAAAGATACGCAGTACTTC.

The genes are TRBV4-1 and TRBJ1-3; D call uncertain. Germline V gene lookup returns CDR1 MGHRA and CDR2 YSYEKL. Between the trimmed V and J ends, which lost 4 bases and 3 bases, there was a span of 10 bases. The CDR3 covers 14 residues. This CDR3 reads CASSPPPRGNTIYF. In DNA, the CDR3 is TGCGCCAGCAGCCCTCCCCCACGTGGAAACACCATATATTTT.

This clonotype has at least ten counts. The chain couples TRBV27 to TRBJ2-1; D is possibly TRBD2 (5 bases). The end of the DNA aligns better with TRBJ2-5, so the J call may be wrong. Germline values: CDR1 MNHEY, CDR2 SMNVEV (reference sequence). The CDR3 has 14 amino acids. The DNA of the CDR3 is TGTGCCAGCAGTTTGCGGGCGAGAAGTGAGACCCAGTACTTC. This encodes CASSLRARSETQYF.

This clonotype has at least ten counts. CDR3 DNA: TGTGCCAGCAGCCACGAGTCGGGGTATTCGGAAACTGAAGCTTTCTTT. Translated: CASSHESGYSETEAFF. The chain couples TRBV6-4 to TRBJ1-1, with D unclear. This CDR3 spans 16 amino acids. The germline gives CDR1 MRHNA, CDR2 SNTAGT. The V end lost 6 bases, the J end lost 5 bases, and 22 bases lay between the germline ends.

Only a few counts were recorded for this clonotype. The V and J genes are TRBV6-1 and TRBJ2-4; no reliable D call. With 11 bases removed from V and 2 bases from J, the gap between germline ends came to 13 bases. The germline gives CDR1 MNHNS, CDR2 SASEGT. This CDR3 is 13 amino acids long. This CDR3 is CAVAWVSKNIQYF. The DNA of the CDR3 is TGTGCCGTGGCATGGGTTTCCAAAAACATTCAGTACTTC.

This clonotype was seen many times. The chain couples TRBV6-5 to TRBJ2-1; D is uncertain. Trimming left V 0 bases short and J 10 bases short, with 16 bases between. The CDR3 extends over 15 amino acids. CDR1 MNHEY and CDR2 SVGAGI come from the germline V gene. CDR3 in amino acids: CASSYSGVSSYEQFF. DNA of the CDR3: TGTGCCAGCAGTTACTCTGGGGTTAGCTCCTACGAGCAGTTCTTC.

The chain has TRBV12-5 and TRBJ2-7; D unresolved. The germline V and J ends were trimmed by 0 bases and 5 bases, with 20 bases remaining between them. CDR1 and CDR2 from the germline V gene are LGHNT and FRNRAP. CDR3 length: 17 amino acids. CDR3 protein: CASGLVLGSHPLHEQYF. The DNA of the CDR3 is TGTGCTAGTGGTTTGGTATTGGGATCTCACCCCCTACACGAGCAGTACTTC. Full variable domain (remainder filled in from reference TRBV12-5 and TRBJ2-7): DARVTQTPRHKVTEMGQEVTMRCQPILGHNTVFWYRQTMMQGLELLAYFRNRAPLDDSGMPKDRFSAEMPDATLATLKIQPSEPRDSAVYFCASGLVLGSHPLHEQYFGPGTRLTVT.

The chain employs TRBV6-1 and TRBJ2-5; TRBD1 agrees at 7 bases. Looked up from germline, CDR1 is MNHNS and CDR2 is SASEGT. The CDR3 length is 18 residues. Trimming at V came to 1 base and at J to 3 bases, leaving 14 bases not matched to a gene. CDR3 loop: CASSEEGEGGFAKETQYF. Here the CDR3 DNA reads TGTGCCAGCAGTGAAGAGGGGGAAGGGGGCTTTGCCAAAGAGACCCAGTACTTC.

This clonotype was found a few times. The chain couples TRBV18 to TRBJ1-2; D ambiguous. V lost 3 bases, J lost 4 bases, and 9 bases lay in between. In germline, CDR1 is KGHSH, CDR2 LQKENI. The CDR3 spans 13 residues. The CDR3 loop reads CASSPNLSYGYTF. Here the CDR3 DNA reads TGTGCCAGCTCACCGAACTTAAGCTATGGCTACACCTTC.

The CDR3 is CAWSHVAGRYNEQFF. The CDR3 region has the DNA TGTGCCTGGAGCCACGTAGCGGGAAGATACAATGAGCAGTTCTTC. V is TRBV30 and J is TRBJ2-1, with 8 positions matching TRBD2. V was pared by 3 bases and J by 4 bases, with 8 bases of the junction left unmatched. The CDR3 has 15 residues. Germline CDR1 GTSNPN, CDR2 SVGIG (reference sequence). Drawing the rest from reference TRBV30 and TRBJ2-1, the complete variable domain is SQTIHQWPATLVQPVGSPLSLECTVEGTSNPNLYWYRQAAGRGLQLLFYSVGIGQISSEVPQNLSASRPQDRQFILSSKKLLLSDSGFYLCAWSHVAGRYNEQFFGPGTRLTVL.

By share of the sample, this clonotype is medium-sized (0.01 to 0.1%). V usage is TRBV7-2 and J usage is TRBJ2-5, with D tentatively TRBD1 or TRBD2 (5 bases each). V lost 3 bases and J lost 11, with 22 bases in between. CDR3 length: 15 residues. Germline CDR1 is SGHTA and CDR2 is FQGNSA. CDR3 protein: CASSFTLFTGREQYF. The CDR3 coding sequence is TGTGCCAGCAGCTTCACTCTCTTCACGGGACGTGAGCAGTACTTC.

This sequence joins TRBV27 and TRBJ2-1, with 9 bases lining up with TRBD2. From germline, CDR1 is MNHEY and CDR2 SMNVEV (reference sequence). V shed 3 bases, J shed 8 bases, and the junction held 8 bases outside the gene matches. This CDR3 has 15 residues. This CDR3 is CASSFVAGASHEQFF. DNA of the CDR3: TGTGCCAGCAGTTTCGTAGCGGGAGCAAGCCATGAGCAGTTCTTC.

A note on this clonotype: At one end, the junction sequence differs from germline, possibly due to a read error. The chain is built from TRBV7-2 and TRBJ2-3; D might be TRBD1 (5 bases). Germline assignment: CDR1 SGHTA and CDR2 FQGNSA. This CDR3 contains 13 residues. CDR3 amino acids: CASSPLGQDAQFF. The CDR3 bases are TGTGCCAGCAGCCCACTCGGACAAGATGCGCAGTTTTTT.